The clone carrying this T cell receptor beta chain was seen a few times. Its antigen is currently unknown. The data were taken from a study of vaccination and CD4 T cells after COVID-19. Study-wide results and caveats: The great majority, 304 of 307 vaccine-specific clones, proved spike mono-reactive in convalescent patients. SARS-CoV-2-reactive clonotypes showed a nonsignificant median rise from about 20 to 38.

Treatment specified: approximately nine-day PBMC culture with coronavirus spike peptide pools or control peptides (ViraFEST assay). The unexposed donor's CD4+ T cells were collected before the COVID-19 pandemic (2011-2018). Cells permitting, SARS-CoV-2 S/N served as probes for unexposed-donor CD4+ T cells, and four cold-coronavirus spikes did too. Oncomine TCR Beta short-read sequencing was applied to DNA from cultured CD4+ T cells. In TCRdb, the PCR reads were re-called with MiXCR into one record per CDR3 protein. In the table there are about 7,400 distinct CDR3 sequences, approximately 40% of which are singletons. The V end lost 5 bases, the J end lost 4 bases, and 14 bases lay between the germline ends. Germline assignment: CDR1 SGHTA and CDR2 FQGNSA. CDR3 size: 14 residues.

Sequencing used CD4+ T cells from blood, cultured in vitro. The chain couples TRBV7-2 to TRBJ1-1, with no clear D. This TCR was sampled from a human donor in good health. CDR3 in amino acids: CASSPEFFGTEAFF. The CDR3 DNA is TGTGCCAGCAGCCCCGAGTTTTTCGGCACTGAAGCTTTCTTT.